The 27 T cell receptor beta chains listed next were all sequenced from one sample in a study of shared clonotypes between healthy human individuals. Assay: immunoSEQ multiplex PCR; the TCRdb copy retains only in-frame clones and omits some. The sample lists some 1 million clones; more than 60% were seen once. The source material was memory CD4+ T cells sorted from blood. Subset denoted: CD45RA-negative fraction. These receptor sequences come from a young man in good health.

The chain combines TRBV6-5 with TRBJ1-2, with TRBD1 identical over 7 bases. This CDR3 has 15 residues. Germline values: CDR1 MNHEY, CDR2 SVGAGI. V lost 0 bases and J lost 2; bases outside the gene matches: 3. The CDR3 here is CASSYSPGQNYGYTF. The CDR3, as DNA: TGTGCCAGCAGTTACTCACCGGGACAGAACTATGGCTACACCTTC.

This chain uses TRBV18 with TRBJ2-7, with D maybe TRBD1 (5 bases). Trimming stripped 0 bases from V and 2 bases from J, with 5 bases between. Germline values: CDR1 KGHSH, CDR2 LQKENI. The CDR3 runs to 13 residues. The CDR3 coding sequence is TGTGCCAGCTCACCACCCAGGGCCTACGAGCAGTACTTC. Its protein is CASSPPRAYEQYF.

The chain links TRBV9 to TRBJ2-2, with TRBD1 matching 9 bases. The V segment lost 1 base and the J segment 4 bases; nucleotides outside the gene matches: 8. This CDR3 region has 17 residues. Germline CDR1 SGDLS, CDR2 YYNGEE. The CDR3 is CASSVTQQGASTGELFF. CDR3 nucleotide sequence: TGTGCCAGCAGCGTAACCCAACAGGGGGCGAGCACCGGGGAGCTGTTTTTT.

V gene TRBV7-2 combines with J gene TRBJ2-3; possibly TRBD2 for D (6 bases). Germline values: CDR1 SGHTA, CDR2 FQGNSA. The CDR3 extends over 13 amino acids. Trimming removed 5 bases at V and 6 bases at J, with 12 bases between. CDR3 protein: CASSAGSGDTQYF. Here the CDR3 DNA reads TGTGCCAGCAGCGCGGGGTCGGGGGATACGCAGTATTTT.

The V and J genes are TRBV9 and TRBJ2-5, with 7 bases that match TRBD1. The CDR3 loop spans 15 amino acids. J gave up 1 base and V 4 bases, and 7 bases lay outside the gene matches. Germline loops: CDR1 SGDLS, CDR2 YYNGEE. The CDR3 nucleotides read TGTGCCAGCAGCCCCCGGACAGGCACCCAAGAGACCCAGTACTTC. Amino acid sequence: CASSPRTGTQETQYF.

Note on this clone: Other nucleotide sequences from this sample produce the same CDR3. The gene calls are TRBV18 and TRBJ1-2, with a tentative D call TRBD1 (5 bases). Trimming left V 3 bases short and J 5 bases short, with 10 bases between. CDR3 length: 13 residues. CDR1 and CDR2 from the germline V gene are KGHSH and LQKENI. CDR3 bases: TGTGCCAGCTCACCTGACAGACTTTATGGCTACACCTTC. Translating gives CASSPDRLYGYTF. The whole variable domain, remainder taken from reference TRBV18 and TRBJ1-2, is NAGVMQNPRHLVRRRGQEARLRCSPMKGHSHVYWYRQLPEEGLKFMVYLQKENIIDESGMPKERFSAEFPKEGPSILRIQQVVRGDSAAYFCASSPDRLYGYTFGSGTRLTVV.

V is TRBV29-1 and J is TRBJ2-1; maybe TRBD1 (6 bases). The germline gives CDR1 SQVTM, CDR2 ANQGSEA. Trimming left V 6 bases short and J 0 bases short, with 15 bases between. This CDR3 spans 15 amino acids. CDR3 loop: CSVQGGADSYNEQFF. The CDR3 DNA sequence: TGCAGCGTCCAAGGGGGAGCGGACTCCTACAATGAGCAGTTCTTC.

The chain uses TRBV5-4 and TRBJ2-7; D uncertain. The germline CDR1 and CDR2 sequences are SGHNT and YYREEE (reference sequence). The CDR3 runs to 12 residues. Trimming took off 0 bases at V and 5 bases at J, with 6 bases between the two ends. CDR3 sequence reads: CASSLVHDEQYF. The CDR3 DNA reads TGTGCCAGCAGCTTGGTACATGACGAGCAGTACTTC.

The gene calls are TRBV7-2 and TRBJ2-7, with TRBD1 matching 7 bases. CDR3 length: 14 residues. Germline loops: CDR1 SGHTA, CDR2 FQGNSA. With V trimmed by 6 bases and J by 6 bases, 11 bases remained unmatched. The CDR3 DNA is TGTGCCAGCAGTTGGGACAGTGGATTTGGCGAGCAGTACTTC. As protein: CASSWDSGFGEQYF.

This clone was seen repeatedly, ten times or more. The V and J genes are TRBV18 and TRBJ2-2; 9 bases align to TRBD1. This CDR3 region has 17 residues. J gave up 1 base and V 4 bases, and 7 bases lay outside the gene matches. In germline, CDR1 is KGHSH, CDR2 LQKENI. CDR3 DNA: TGTGCCAGCTCACTTACGGAGGGACAGGGGAACACCGGGGAGCTGTTTTTT. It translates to CASSLTEGQGNTGELFF. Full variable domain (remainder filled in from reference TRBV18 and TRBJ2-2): NAGVMQNPRHLVRRRGQEARLRCSPMKGHSHVYWYRQLPEEGLKFMVYLQKENIIDESGMPKERFSAEFPKEGPSILRIQQVVRGDSAAYFCASSLTEGQGNTGELFFGEGSRLTVL.

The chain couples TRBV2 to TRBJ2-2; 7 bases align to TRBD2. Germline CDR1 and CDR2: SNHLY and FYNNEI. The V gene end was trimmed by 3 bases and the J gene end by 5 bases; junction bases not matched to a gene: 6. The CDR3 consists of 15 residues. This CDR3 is CASSEASGLTGELFF. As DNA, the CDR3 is TGTGCCAGCAGTGAGGCTAGCGGACTGACCGGGGAGCTGTTTTTT.

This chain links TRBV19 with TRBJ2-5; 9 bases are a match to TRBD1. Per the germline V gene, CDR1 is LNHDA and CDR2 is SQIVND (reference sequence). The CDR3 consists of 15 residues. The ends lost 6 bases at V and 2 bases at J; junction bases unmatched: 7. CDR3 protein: CASRDTGTGQETQYF. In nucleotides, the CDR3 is TGTGCCAGTAGGGATACCGGGACAGGGCAAGAGACCCAGTACTTC.

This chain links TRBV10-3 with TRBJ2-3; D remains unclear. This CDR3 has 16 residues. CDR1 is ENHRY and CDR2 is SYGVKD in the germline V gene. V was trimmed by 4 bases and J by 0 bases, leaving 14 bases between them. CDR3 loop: CAISGGRTTSTDTQYF. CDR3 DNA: TGTGCCATCAGTGGAGGTCGAACTACTAGCACAGATACGCAGTATTTT.

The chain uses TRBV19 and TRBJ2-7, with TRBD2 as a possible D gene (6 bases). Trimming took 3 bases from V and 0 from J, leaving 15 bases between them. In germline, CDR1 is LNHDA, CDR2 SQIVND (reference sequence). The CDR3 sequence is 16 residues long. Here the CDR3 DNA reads TGTGCCAGTAGTATCGGTCGCGGGGTCAGCTCCTACGAGCAGTACTTC. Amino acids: CASSIGRGVSSYEQYF.

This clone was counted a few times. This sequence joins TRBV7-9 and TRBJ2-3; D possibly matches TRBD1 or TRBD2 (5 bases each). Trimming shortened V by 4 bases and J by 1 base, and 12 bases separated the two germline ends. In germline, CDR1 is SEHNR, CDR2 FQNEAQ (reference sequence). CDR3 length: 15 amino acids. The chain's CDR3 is CASSSGDVRTDTQYF. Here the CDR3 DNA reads TGTGCCAGCAGCTCCGGGGACGTGCGCACAGATACGCAGTATTTT.

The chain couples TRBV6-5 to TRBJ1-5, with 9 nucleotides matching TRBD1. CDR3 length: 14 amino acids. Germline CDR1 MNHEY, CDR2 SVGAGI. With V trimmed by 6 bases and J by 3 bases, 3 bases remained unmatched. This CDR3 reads CASSRTGDNQPQHF. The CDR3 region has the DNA TGTGCCAGCAGCAGGACAGGGGACAATCAGCCCCAGCATTTT.

For the CDR3, the DNA is TGTGCCAGCAGTGAGGGGTCGAGTAGCTATGGCTACACCTTC. This gives the protein CASSEGSSSYGYTF. This chain joins TRBV6-1 and TRBJ1-2; D is unresolved. Trimming pared 3 bases from V and 4 bases from J, leaving 12 bases between. Germline CDR1 and CDR2: MNHNS and SASEGT. The CDR3 is 14 residues long.

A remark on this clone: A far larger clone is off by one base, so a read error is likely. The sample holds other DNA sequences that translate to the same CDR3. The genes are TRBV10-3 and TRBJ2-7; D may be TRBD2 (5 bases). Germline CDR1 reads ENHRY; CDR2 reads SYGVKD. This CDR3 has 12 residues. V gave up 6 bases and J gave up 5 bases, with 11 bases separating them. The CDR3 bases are TGTGCCATCAGGGAGACCGGGAACGAGCAGTACTTC. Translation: CAIRETGNEQYF.

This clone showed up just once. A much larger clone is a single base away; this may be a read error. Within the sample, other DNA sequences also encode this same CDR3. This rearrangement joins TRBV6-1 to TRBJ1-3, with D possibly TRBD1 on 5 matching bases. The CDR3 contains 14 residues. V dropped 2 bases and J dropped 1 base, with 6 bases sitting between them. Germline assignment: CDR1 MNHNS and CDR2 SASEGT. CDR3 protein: CASSEQGSGNTIYF. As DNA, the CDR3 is TGTGCCAGCAGTGAACAGGGATCTGGAAACACCATATATTTT.

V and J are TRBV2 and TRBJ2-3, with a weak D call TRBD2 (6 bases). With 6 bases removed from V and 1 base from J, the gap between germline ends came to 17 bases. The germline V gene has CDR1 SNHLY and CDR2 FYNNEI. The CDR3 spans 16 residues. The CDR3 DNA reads TGTGCCAGCAGGGGGCCTGGGCGGGACCGCACAGATACGCAGTATTTT. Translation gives CASRGPGRDRTDTQYF.

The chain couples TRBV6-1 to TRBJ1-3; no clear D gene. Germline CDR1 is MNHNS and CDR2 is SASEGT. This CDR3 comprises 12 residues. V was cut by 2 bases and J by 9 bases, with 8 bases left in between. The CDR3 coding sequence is TGTGCCAGCAGTGAATATGGCAGCACCATATATTTT. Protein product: CASSEYGSTIYF.

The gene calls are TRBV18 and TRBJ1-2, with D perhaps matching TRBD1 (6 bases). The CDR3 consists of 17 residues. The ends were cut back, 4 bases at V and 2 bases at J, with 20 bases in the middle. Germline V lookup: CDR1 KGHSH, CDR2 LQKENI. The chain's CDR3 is CASSRTPGAGVNYGYTF. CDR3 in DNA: TGTGCCAGCTCACGAACCCCCGGGGCAGGGGTGAACTATGGCTACACCTTC.

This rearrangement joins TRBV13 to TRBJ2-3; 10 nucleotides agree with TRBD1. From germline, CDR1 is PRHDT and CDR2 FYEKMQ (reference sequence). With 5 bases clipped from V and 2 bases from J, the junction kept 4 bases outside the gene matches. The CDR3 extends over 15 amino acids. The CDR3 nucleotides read TGTGCCAGCAGCCCCGACAGGGGGCTCACAGATACGCAGTATTTT. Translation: CASSPDRGLTDTQYF.

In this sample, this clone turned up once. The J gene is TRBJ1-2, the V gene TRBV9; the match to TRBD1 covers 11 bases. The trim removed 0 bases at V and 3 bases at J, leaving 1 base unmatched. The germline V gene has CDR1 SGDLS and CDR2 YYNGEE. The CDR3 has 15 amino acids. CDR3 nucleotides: TGTGCCAGCAGCGTAGGGGACAGGGGGGACTATGGCTACACCTTC. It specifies CASSVGDRGDYGYTF.

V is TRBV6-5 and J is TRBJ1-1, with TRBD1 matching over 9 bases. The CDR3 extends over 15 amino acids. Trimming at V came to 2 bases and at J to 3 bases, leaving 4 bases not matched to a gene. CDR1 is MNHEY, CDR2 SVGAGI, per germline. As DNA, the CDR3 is TGTGCCAGCAGTTACCTGGGGACAGGGTACACTGAAGCTTTCTTT. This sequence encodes CASSYLGTGYTEAFF.

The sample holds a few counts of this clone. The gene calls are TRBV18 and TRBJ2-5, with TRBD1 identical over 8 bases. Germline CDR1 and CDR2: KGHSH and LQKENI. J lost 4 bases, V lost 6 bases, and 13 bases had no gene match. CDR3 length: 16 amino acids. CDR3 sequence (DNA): TGTGCCAGCTCGCTTGGTGGACAGGGATGGGGAGAGACCCAGTACTTC. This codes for CASSLGGQGWGETQYF.

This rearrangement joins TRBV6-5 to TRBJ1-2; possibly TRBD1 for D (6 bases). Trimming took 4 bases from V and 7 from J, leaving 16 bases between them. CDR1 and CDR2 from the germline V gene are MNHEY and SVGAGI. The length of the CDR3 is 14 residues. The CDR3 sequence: CASSLSRGSGGYTF. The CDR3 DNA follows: TGTGCCAGCAGTTTGTCGAGGGGGAGCGGTGGCTACACCTTC.